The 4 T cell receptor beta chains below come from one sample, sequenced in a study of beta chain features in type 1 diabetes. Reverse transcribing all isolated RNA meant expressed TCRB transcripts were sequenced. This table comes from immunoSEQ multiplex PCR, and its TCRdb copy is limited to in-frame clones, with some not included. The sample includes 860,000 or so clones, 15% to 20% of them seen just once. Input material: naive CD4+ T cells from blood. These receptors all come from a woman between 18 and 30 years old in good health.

The CDR3 DNA sequence: TGTGCCAGCAGTGAAGGGACTAGCGGGAAGTACGAGCAGTACTTC. It specifies CASSEGTSGKYEQYF. V usage is TRBV6-1 and J usage is TRBJ2-7, with 12 bases that match TRBD2. J gave up 4 bases and V 1 base, and 2 bases lay outside the gene matches. CDR1 and CDR2 (germline): MNHNS, SASEGT. The CDR3 spans 15 residues.

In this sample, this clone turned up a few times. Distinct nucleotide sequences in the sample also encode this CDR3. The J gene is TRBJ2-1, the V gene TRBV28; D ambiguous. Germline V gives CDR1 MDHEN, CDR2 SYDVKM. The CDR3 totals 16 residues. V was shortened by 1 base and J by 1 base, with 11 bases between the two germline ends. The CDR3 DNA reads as TGTGCCAGCAGTTTATCAGGCAGAGGTTCCTACAATGAGCAGTTCTTC. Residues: CASSLSGRGSYNEQFF. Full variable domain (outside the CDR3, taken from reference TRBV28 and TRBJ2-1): DVKVTQSSRYLVKRTGEKVFLECVQDMDHENMFWYRQDPGLGLRLIYFSYDVKMKEKGDIPEGYSVSREKKERFSLILESASTNQTSMYLCASSLSGRGSYNEQFFGPGTRLTVL.

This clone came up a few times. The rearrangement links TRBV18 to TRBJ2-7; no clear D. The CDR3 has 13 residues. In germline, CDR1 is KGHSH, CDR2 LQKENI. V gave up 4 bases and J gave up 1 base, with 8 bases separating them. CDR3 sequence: CASSLALSYEQYF. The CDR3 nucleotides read TGTGCCAGCTCACTGGCACTGTCCTACGAGCAGTACTTC.

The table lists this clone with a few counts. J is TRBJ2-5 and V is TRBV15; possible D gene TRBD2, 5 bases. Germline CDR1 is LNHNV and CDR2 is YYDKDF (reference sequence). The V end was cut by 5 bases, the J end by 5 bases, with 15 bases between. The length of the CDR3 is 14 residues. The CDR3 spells CATSPDWKRETQYF. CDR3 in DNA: TGTGCCACCAGCCCAGATTGGAAGCGGGAGACCCAGTACTTC. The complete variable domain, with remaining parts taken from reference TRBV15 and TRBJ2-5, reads DAMVIQNPRYQVTQFGKPVTLSCSQTLNHNVMYWYQQKSSQAPKLLFHYYDKDFNNEADTPDNFQSRRPNTSFCFLDIRSPGLGDTAMYLCATSPDWKRETQYFGPGTRLLVL.